The sequence of this TCR beta chain was determined in a study of shared clonotypes between healthy human individuals. V lost 5 bases to trimming and J lost 1 base; unmatched junction nucleotides: 4. CDR1 is SGDLS and CDR2 is YYNGEE in the germline V gene. CDR3 length: 14 residues. In regard to this clone: Its cognate antigen is unknown.

The assay ran at deep level. Profiled with immunoSEQ multiplex PCR; TCRdb holds only in-frame clones, not every one. The profile shows about 2.3 million clones, 85% to 95% of them singletons. Study-wide results and limits: It was only blood that was sampled, and tissue repertoires likely differ. The study found lower generation probabilities in non-shared clonotypes than in those shared by all four donors. Among four donors, about 4.6% of naive CD4 clonotypes were found in common.

V usage is TRBV9 and J usage is TRBJ1-1; 8 nucleotides agree with TRBD1. The clonotype was recovered from a man between 18 and 29 years old in good health. Some clones in this sample may be carry-over from other donors' samples. What was sequenced was naive CD4+ T cells from PBMCs. The subset: CD45RA+ positively selected. CDR3 sequence: CASREGTGNTEAFF. DNA of the CDR3: TGTGCCAGCAGGGAAGGGACAGGGAACACTGAAGCTTTCTTT.